These 15 T cell receptor beta chains were sequenced from one sample in a study of early T cells in non-severe SARS-CoV-2 infection. Each CDR3 protein gets one entry after TCRdb re-called the 5' RACE reads with MiXCR. This table holds 27,000 or so distinct CDR3 sequences, just under 3% found once. Sequencing was done on a sample of whole blood. The source of these receptors is an adult who was a healthcare worker with PCR-confirmed SARS-CoV-2 infection or an uninfected control (not recorded which).

This clonotype ranks as medium-sized. V is TRBV7-2 and J is TRBJ1-6; D remains unclear. The germline V gene encodes CDR1 SGHTA and CDR2 FQGNSA. Trimming removed 4 bases from V and 7 bases from J, with 14 bases in between. CDR3 size: 15 residues. The CDR3 DNA sequence: TGTGCCAGCAGCTCAGAAGCCGCGGTAAATTCACCCCTCCACTTT. Residues: CASSSEAAVNSPLHF.

This clonotype was found many times. This chain joins TRBV19 and TRBJ1-5, with D possibly being TRBD1 (5 bases). CDR1 and CDR2 from the germline V gene are LNHDA and SQIVND (reference sequence). Trimming left V 0 bases short and J 6 bases short, with 9 bases between. The CDR3 spans 14 residues. CDR3 loop: CASSIDGDPQPQHF. The CDR3 nucleotides read TGTGCCAGTAGTATAGACGGGGACCCTCAGCCCCAGCATTTT.

This clonotype was detected ten times or more. The V call is TRBV4-1, the J call TRBJ2-5, with D possibly matching TRBD1 (6 bases). Trimming left V 2 bases short and J 2 bases short, with 12 bases between. This CDR3 spans 15 amino acids. Germline CDR1 MGHRA, CDR2 YSYEKL. The CDR3 reads CASSQTSTGQETQYF. The DNA of the CDR3 is TGCGCCAGCAGCCAAACCTCGACAGGTCAAGAGACCCAGTACTTC.

This clonotype was picked up many times. The chain carries TRBV20-1 and TRBJ1-3, with D perhaps TRBD1 (5 bases). CDR1 and CDR2 (germline): DFQATT, SNEGSKA (reference sequence). V was cut by 2 bases and J by 1 base, with 6 bases left in between. The CDR3 covers 13 residues. The CDR3 nucleotides are TGCAGTGCTAGAAGGGGATCTGGAAACACCATATATTTT. Protein: CSARRGSGNTIYF.

This clonotype was recorded at least ten times. Written as DNA, the CDR3 is TGCAGTGCTCCATACCTAGCGGGGGTTTACAATGAGCAGTTCTTC. It yields the protein CSAPYLAGVYNEQFF. The chain employs TRBV20-1 and TRBJ2-1, with 10 bases that match TRBD2. The germline V gene encodes CDR1 DFQATT and CDR2 SNEGSKA (reference sequence). The length of the CDR3 is 15 residues. With 5 bases clipped from V and 4 bases from J, the junction kept 8 bases outside the gene matches.

This clonotype appeared many times. V is TRBV11-3 and J is TRBJ2-3; D ambiguous. The CDR3 is 14 amino acids. V lost 3 bases and J 2 bases, leaving 9 bases between the germline ends. Germline V CDR1 and CDR2: SGHNT, YENEEA. The chain's CDR3 is CASSFGRDTDTQYF. DNA for the CDR3: TGTGCCAGCAGCTTCGGCAGAGACACAGATACGCAGTATTTT.

This clonotype was observed many times. The chain combines TRBV10-1 with TRBJ2-1, with TRBD2 matching over 8 bases. The J segment lost 6 bases and the V segment lost 3 bases, leaving 7 bases of the junction unmatched. The CDR3 has 15 amino acids. CDR1 WNHNN and CDR2 SYGVQD come from the germline V gene (reference sequence). The DNA of the CDR3 is TGCGCCAGCAGTGATAAGCTAGCGGGCCCCAATGAGCAGTTCTTC. It yields the protein CASSDKLAGPNEQFF.

This clonotype was counted many times. The gene calls are TRBV7-8 and TRBJ1-2, with D perhaps TRBD1 (6 bases). CDR3 length: 18 amino acids. V was cut by 0 bases and J by 4 bases, with 21 bases left in between. The germline gives CDR1 SGHVS, CDR2 FQNEAQ. The CDR3 DNA reads as TGTGCCAGCAGCTTAGCACAGGAGGGGGGTATCGTGAGCTATGGCTACACCTTC. It encodes CASSLAQEGGIVSYGYTF.

This clonotype was counted ten times or more. V usage is TRBV27 and J usage is TRBJ1-1; D possibly corresponds to TRBD1 (6 bases). The CDR3 spans 13 residues. Trimming removed 6 bases at V and 4 bases at J, with 12 bases between. The germline V gene has CDR1 MNHEY and CDR2 SMNVEV (reference sequence). In DNA, the CDR3 is TGTGCCAGCAGCCGCGGGACAATCACTGAAGCTTTCTTT. This encodes CASSRGTITEAFF.

Many counts were recorded for this clonotype. This sequence joins TRBV7-3 and TRBJ1-2, with 7 bases that match TRBD1. After removal of 8 bases from V and 6 bases from J, the junction contained 3 bases not matched to a gene. There are 11 residues in the CDR3. Germline lookup yields CDR1 SGHTA and CDR2 FQGTGA. The CDR3 spells CASSGGDGYTF. CDR3 sequence (DNA): TGTGCCAGCTCAGGGGGTGATGGCTACACCTTC. Full variable domain (rest looked up from reference TRBV7-3 and TRBJ1-2): GAGVSQTPSNKVTEKGKYVELRCDPISGHTALYWYRQSLGQGPEFLIYFQGTGAADDSGLPNDRFFAVRPEGSVSTLKIQRTERGDSAVYLCASSGGDGYTFGSGTRLTVV.

Ten or more counts support this clonotype. V and J are TRBV5-4 and TRBJ2-4; maybe TRBD1 (6 bases). Germline values: CDR1 SGHNT, CDR2 YYREEE (reference sequence). The length of the CDR3 is 17 residues. Trimming stripped 4 bases from V and 0 bases from J, with 17 bases between. The CDR3 protein is CASSLGVTGLAKNIQYF. The CDR3 DNA sequence: TGTGCCAGCAGCCTGGGGGTGACAGGTCTAGCCAAAAACATTCAGTACTTC.

At least ten counts were recorded for this clonotype. The chain recombines TRBV7-3 with TRBJ2-4, with 9 bases that match TRBD1. Germline V gene sequence: CDR1 SGHTA, CDR2 FQGTGA. V lost 0 bases, J lost 0 bases, and 3 bases stayed unmatched. The CDR3 length is 17 residues. The CDR3 is CASSLTGTGIAKNIQYF. The CDR3 coding sequence is TGTGCCAGCAGCTTAACCGGGACAGGGATAGCCAAAAACATTCAGTACTTC.

This clonotype rates as medium-sized. The chain employs TRBV7-2 and TRBJ2-7, with D possibly TRBD2 on 6 matching bases. The germline CDR1 and CDR2 sequences are SGHTA and FQGNSA. The V and J ends lost 6 bases and 5 bases respectively, with 8 bases between them. This CDR3 spans 11 amino acids. DNA of the CDR3: TGTGCCAGCAGGGGGAGGAACGAGCAGTACGTC. Residues: CASRGRNEQYV.

This clonotype was picked up many times. The V and J genes are TRBV27 and TRBJ1-5; D is uncertain. CDR1 and CDR2 (germline): MNHEY, SMNVEV (reference sequence). V gave up 2 bases and J gave up 0 bases, with 2 bases separating them. This CDR3 contains 13 residues. The CDR3 DNA sequence: TGTGCCAGCAGTTTAATTAGCAATCAGCCCCAGCATTTT. Translating it yields CASSLISNQPQHF.

This clonotype was counted at least ten times. The genes are TRBV6-1 and TRBJ2-1; the D gene is possibly TRBD2 (5 bases). This CDR3 is built from 17 residues. Trimming removed 6 bases at V and 4 bases at J, with 22 bases between. Germline CDR1 MNHNS, CDR2 SASEGT. CDR3 residues: CASRLNSESFIYNEQFF. CDR3 DNA sequence: TGTGCCAGCAGGCTAAATAGCGAGTCCTTTATTTACAATGAGCAGTTCTTC.